This T cell receptor beta chain was captured by sequencing in a study of T cells in localized non-small cell lung cancer. TCRdb keeps only in-frame clones here, not all; method: immunoSEQ multiplex PCR. The sample contains about 34,000 clones, roughly 75% of which appear only once. This CDR3 contains 12 residues. Germline V CDR1 and CDR2: SGHRS, YFSETQ. Between the trimmed V and J ends, which lost 9 bases and 10 bases, there was a span of 16 bases. Sample: peripheral blood, taken before any cancer treatment. The clonotype was recovered from a male donor aged 60 or older with stage II squamous cell lung carcinoma. The rearrangement uses TRBV5-1 and TRBJ1-4; a weak D match, TRBD1 (6 bases). CDR3 nucleotide sequence: TGCGCCACTTCCCCGGGACAAGGAAAACTGTTTTTT. Protein sequence: CATSPGQGKLFF.